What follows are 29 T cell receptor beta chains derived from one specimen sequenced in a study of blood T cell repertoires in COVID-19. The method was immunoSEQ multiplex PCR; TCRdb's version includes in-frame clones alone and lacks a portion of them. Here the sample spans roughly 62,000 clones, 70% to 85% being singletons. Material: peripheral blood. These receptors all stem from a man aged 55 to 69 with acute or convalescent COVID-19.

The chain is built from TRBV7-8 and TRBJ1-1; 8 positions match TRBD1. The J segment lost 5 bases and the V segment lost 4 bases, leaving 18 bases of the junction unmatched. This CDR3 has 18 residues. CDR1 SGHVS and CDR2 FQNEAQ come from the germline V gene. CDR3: CASSYRPGTGDFATEAFF. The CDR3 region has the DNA TGTGCCAGCAGCTACAGACCCGGGACAGGAGACTTCGCGACTGAAGCTTTCTTT. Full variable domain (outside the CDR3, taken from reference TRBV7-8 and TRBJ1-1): GAGVSQSPRYKVAKRGQDVALRCDPISGHVSLFWYQQALGQGPEFLTYFQNEAQLDKSGLPSDRFFAERPEGSVSTLKIQRTQQEDSAVYLCASSYRPGTGDFATEAFFGQGTRLTVV.

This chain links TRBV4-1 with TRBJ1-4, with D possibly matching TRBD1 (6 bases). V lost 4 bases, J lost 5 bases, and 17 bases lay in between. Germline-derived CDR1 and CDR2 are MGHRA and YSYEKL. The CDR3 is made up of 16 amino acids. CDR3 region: CASSPFTGTLNEKLFF. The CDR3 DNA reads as TGCGCCAGCAGCCCCTTCACCGGGACATTGAATGAAAAACTGTTTTTT.

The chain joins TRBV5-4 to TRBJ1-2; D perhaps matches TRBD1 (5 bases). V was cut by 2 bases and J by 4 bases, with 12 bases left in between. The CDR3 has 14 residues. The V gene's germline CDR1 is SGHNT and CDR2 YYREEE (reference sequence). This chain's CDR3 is CASSFGTVSYGYTF. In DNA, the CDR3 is TGTGCCAGCAGCTTCGGGACTGTAAGCTATGGCTACACCTTC.

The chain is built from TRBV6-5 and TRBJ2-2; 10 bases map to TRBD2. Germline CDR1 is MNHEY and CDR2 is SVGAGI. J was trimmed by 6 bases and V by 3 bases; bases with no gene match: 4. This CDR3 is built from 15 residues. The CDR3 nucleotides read TGTGCCAGCAGTTATTTAAGCGGGGGGGCCGGGGAGCTGTTTTTT. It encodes CASSYLSGGAGELFF.

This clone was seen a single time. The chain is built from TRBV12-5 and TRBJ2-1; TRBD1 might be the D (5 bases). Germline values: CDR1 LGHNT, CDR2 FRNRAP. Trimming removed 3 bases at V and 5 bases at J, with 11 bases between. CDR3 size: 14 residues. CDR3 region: CASGFNRIDNEQFF. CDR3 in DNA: TGTGCTAGTGGTTTTAACAGGATTGACAATGAGCAGTTCTTC.

CDR3 in DNA: TGTGCCAGCAGCTTGTACGATAGCGGGGGAGGAGAGACCCAGTACTTC. Translated: CASSLYDSGGGETQYF. The gene calls are TRBV7-2 and TRBJ2-5; 9 bases line up with TRBD2. The CDR3 runs to 16 residues. The J segment lost 4 bases and the V segment lost 3 bases, leaving 9 bases of the junction unmatched. Germline CDR1 reads SGHTA; CDR2 reads FQGNSA. Complete variable domain (other parts from reference TRBV7-2 and TRBJ2-5): GAGVSQSPSNKVTEKGKDVELRCDPISGHTALYWYRQSLGQGLEFLIYFQGNSAPDKSGLPSDRFSAERTGGSVSTLTIQRTQQEDSAVYLCASSLYDSGGGETQYFGPGTRLLVL.

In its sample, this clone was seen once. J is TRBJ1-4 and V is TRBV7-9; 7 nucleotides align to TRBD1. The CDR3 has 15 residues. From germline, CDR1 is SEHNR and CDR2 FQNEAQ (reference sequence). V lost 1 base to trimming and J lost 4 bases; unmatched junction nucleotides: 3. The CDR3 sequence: CASSLEGGVNEKLFF. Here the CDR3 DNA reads TGTGCCAGCAGCTTAGAAGGGGGCGTTAATGAAAAACTGTTTTTT.

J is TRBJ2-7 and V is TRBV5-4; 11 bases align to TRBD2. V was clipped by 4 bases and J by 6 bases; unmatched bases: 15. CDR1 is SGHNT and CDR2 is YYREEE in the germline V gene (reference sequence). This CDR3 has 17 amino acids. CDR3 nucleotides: TGTGCCAGCAGCCCTTTCGGTAGCGGGGGGGCTTATGGCGAGCAGTACTTC. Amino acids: CASSPFGSGGAYGEQYF. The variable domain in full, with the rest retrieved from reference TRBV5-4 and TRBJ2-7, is ETGVTQSPTHLIKTRGQQVTLRCSSQSGHNTVSWYQQALGQGPQFIFQYYREEENGRGNFPPRFSGLQFPNYSSELNVNALELDDSALYLCASSPFGSGGAYGEQYFGPGTRLTVT.

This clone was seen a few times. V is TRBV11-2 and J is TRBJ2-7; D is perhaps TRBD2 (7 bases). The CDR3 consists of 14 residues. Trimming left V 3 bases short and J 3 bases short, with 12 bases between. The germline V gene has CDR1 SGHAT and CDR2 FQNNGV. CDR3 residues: CASSFGGRSYEQYF. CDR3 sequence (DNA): TGTGCCAGCAGCTTCGGGGGGCGCAGCTACGAGCAGTACTTC.

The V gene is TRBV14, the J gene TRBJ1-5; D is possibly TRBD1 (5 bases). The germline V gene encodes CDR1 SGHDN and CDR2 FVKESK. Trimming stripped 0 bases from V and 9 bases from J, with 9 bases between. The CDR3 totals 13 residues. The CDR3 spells CASSQERGGPQHF. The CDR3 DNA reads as TGTGCCAGCAGCCAAGAAAGGGGTGGGCCCCAGCATTTT.

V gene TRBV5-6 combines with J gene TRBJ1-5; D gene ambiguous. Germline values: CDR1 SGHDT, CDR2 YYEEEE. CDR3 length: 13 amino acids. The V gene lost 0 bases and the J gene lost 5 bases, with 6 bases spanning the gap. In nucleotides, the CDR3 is TGTGCCAGCAGCTTGGGGCCCGATCAGCCCCAGCATTTT. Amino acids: CASSLGPDQPQHF. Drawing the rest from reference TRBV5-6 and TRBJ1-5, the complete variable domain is DAGVTQSPTHLIKTRGQQVTLRCSPKSGHDTVSWYQQALGQGPQFIFQYYEEEERQRGNFPDRFSGHQFPNYSSELNVNALLLGDSALYLCASSLGPDQPQHFGDGTRLSIL.

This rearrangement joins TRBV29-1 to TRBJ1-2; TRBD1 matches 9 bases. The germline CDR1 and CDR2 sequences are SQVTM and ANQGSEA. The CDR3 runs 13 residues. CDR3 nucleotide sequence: TGCACCGTAACAGGGGGCGCTAACTATGGCTACACCTTC. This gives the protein CTVTGGANYGYTF.

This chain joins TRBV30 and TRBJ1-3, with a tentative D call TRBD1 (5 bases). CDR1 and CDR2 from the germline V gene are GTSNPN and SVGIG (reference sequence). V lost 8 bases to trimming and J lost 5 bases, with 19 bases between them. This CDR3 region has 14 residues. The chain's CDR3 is CARRDSGGRNTIYF. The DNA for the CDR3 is TGTGCCCGTCGGGACTCCGGTGGGAGAAACACCATATATTTT.

The CDR3 bases are TGTGCTAGTGCCCAAGGAGACTCTGGAAACACCATATATTTT. This translates into CASAQGDSGNTIYF. The chain uses TRBV12-5 and TRBJ1-3; D call uncertain. The CDR3 is 14 residues long. Germline CDR1 reads LGHNT; CDR2 reads FRNRAP. V shed 7 bases and J shed 0 bases, with 10 bases lying between them.

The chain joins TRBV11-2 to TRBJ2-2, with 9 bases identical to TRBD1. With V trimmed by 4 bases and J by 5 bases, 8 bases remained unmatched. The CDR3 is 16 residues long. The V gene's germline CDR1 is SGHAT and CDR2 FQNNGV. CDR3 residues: CASSSTTGGYTGELFF. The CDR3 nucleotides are TGTGCCAGCAGCTCCACGACAGGGGGTTATACCGGGGAGCTGTTTTTT.

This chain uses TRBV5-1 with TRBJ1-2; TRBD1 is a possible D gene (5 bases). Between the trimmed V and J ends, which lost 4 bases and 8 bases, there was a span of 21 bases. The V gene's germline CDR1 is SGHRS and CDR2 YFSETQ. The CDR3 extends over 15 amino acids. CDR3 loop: CASSLGTGAGRGYTF. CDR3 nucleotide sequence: TGCGCCAGCAGCCTGGGAACTGGGGCAGGGCGCGGCTACACCTTC.

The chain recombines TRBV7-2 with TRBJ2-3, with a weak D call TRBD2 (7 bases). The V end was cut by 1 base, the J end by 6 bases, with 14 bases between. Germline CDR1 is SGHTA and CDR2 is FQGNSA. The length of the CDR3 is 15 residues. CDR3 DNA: TGTGCCAGCAGCTTAGAGGGGGGGGCAGGGGATACGCAGTATTTT. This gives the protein CASSLEGGAGDTQYF.

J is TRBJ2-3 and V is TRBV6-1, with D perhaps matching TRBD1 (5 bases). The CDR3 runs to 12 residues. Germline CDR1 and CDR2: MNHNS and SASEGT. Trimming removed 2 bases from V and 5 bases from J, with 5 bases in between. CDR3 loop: CASSERGDTQYF. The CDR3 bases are TGTGCCAGCAGTGAAAGGGGAGATACGCAGTATTTT.

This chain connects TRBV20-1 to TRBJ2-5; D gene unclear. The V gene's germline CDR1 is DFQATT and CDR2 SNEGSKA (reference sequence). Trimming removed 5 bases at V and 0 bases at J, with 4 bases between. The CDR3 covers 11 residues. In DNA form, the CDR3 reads TGCAGTGCTTACTACCAAGAGACCCAGTACTTC. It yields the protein CSAYYQETQYF.

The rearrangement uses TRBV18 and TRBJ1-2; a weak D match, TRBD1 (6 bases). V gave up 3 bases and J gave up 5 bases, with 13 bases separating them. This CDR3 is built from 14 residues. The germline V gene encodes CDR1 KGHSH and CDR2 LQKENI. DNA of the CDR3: TGTGCCAGCTCACCTCGGGCAGGGGAGTATGGCTACACCTTC. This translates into CASSPRAGEYGYTF.

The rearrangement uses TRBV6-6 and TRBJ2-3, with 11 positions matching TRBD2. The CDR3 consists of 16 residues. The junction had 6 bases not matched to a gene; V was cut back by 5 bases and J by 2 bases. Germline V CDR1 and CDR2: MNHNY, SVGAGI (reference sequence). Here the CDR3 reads CASSRLTSGDTDTQYF. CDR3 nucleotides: TGTGCCAGCAGTCGCCTGACTAGCGGGGACACAGATACGCAGTATTTT.

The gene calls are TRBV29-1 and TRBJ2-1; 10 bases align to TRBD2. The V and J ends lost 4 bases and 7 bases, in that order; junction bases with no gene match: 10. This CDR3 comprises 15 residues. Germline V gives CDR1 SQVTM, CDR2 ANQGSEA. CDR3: CSVGGSGGFVNEQFF. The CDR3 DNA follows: TGCAGCGTTGGAGGTAGCGGGGGGTTTGTAAATGAGCAGTTCTTC.

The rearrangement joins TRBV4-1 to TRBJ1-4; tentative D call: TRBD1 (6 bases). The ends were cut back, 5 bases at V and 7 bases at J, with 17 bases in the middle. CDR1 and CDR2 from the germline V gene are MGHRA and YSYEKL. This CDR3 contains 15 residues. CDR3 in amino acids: CASSWVQGNGEKLFF. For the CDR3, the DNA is TGCGCCAGCAGCTGGGTACAGGGTAACGGTGAAAAACTGTTTTTT.

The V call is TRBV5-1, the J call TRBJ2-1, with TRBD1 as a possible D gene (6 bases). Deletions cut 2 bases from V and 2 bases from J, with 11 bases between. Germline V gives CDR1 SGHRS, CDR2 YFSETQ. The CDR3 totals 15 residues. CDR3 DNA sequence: TGCGCCAGCAGCTTACAGGGCAATACCTACAATGAGCAGTTCTTC. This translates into CASSLQGNTYNEQFF.

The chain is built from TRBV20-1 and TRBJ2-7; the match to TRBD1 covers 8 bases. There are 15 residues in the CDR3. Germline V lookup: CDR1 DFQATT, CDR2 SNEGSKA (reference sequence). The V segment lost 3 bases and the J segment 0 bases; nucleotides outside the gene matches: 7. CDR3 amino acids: CSASGTGTGSYEQYF. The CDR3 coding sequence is TGCAGTGCTAGTGGAACCGGGACAGGCTCCTACGAGCAGTACTTC.

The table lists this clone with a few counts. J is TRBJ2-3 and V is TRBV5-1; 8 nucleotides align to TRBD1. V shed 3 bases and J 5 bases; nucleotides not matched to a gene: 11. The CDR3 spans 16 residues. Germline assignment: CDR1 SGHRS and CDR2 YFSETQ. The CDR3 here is CASSSIYLTGGDTQYF. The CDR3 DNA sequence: TGCGCCAGCAGCTCCATATACCTAACAGGGGGAGATACGCAGTATTTT.

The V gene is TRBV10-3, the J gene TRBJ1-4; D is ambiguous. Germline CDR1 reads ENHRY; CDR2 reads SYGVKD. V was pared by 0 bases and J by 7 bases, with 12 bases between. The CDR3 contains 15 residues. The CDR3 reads CAISESGQSGEKLFF. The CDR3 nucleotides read TGTGCCATCAGTGAGTCAGGCCAGTCGGGTGAAAAACTGTTTTTT.

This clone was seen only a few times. For the CDR3, the DNA is TGTGCCAGCAGCGTCCGGGATTCGGGCGCAGATACGCAGTATTTT. This codes for CASSVRDSGADTQYF. This chain links TRBV9 with TRBJ2-3, with a possible D match to TRBD2 (5 bases). CDR1 and CDR2 (germline): SGDLS, YYNGEE. This CDR3 comprises 15 residues. Trimming took 2 bases from V and 4 from J, leaving 14 bases between them.

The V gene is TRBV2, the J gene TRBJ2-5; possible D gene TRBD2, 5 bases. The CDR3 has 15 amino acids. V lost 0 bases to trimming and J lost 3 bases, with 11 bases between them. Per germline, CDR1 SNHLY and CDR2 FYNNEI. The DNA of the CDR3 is TGTGCCAGCAGTGAAGCCTATGGACTGGAAGAGACCCAGTACTTC. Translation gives CASSEAYGLEETQYF.